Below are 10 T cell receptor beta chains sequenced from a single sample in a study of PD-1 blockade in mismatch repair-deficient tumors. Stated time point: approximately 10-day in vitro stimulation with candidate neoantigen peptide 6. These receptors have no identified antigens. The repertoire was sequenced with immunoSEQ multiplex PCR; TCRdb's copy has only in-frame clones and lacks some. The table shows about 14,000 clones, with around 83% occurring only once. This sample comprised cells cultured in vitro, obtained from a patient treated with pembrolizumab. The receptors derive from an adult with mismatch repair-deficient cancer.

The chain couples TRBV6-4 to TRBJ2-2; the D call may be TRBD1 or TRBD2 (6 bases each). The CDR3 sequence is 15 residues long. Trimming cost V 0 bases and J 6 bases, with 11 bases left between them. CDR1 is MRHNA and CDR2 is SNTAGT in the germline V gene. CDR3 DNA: TGTGCCAGCAGTGACTCGTCAGGGGAGGCCGGGGAGCTGTTTTTT. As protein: CASSDSSGEAGELFF.

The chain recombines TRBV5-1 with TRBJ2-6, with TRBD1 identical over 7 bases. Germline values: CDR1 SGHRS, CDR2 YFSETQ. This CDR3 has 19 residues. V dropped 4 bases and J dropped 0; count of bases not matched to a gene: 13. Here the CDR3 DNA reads TGCGCCAGCAGCCCGCACCCGGGACAGCCTCTCTCTGGGGCCAACGTCCTGACTTTC. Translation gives CASSPHPGQPLSGANVLTF.

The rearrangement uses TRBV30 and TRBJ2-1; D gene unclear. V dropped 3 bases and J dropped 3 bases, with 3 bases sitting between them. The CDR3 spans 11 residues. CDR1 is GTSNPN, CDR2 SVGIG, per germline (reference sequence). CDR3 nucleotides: TGTGCCTGGAGAATCTACAATGAGCAGTTCTTC. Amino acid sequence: CAWRIYNEQFF.

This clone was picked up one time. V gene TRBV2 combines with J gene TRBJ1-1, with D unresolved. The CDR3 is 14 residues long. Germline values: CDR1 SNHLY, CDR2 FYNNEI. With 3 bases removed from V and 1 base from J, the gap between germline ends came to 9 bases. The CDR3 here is CASSETGRNTEAFF. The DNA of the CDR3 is TGTGCCAGCAGTGAGACCGGGAGGAACACTGAAGCTTTCTTT.

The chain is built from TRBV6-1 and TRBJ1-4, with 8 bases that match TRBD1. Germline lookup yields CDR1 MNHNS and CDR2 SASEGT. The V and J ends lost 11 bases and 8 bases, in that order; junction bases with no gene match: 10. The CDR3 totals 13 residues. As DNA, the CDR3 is TGTGCCGGACGGACAGGGAACAACGAAAAACTGTTTTTT. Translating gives CAGRTGNNEKLFF.

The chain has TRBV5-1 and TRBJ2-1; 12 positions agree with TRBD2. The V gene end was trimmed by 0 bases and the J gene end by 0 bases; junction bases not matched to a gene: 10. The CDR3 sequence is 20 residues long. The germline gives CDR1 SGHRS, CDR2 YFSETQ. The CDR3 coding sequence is TGCGCCAGCAGCTTGGCCCTAGCGGGAGGGCCCTCGAGCTCCTACAATGAGCAGTTCTTC. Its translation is CASSLALAGGPSSSYNEQFF.

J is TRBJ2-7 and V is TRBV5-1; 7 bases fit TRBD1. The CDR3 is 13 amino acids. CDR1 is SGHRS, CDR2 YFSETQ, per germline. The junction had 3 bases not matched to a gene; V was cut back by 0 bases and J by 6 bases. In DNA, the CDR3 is TGCGCCAGCAGCTTGGGGGGACAGCCCGAGCAGTACTTC. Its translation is CASSLGGQPEQYF.

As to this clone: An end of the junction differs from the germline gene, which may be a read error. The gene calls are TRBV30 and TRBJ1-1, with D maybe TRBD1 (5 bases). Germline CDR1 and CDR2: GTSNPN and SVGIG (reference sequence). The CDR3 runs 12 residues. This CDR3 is CARRGRNTEAFF. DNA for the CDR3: TGTGCCCGGAGGGGTAGGAACACTGAAGCTTTCTTT.

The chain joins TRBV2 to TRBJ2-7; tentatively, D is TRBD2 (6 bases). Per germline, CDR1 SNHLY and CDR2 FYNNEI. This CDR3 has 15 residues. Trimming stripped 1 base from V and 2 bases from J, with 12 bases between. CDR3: CASSEDGSSTYEQYF. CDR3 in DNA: TGTGCCAGCAGTGAAGACGGGAGTTCAACCTACGAGCAGTACTTC. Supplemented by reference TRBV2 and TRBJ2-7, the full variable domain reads EPEVTQTPSHQVTQMGQEVILRCVPISNHLYFYWYRQILGQKVEFLVSFYNNEISEKSEIFDDQFSVERPDGSNFTLKIRSTKLEDSAMYFCASSEDGSSTYEQYFGPGTRLTVT.

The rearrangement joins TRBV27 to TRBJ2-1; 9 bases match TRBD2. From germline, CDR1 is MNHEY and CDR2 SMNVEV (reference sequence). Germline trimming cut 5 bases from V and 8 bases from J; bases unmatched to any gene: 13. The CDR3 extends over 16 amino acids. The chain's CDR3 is CASSITFGGRADEQFF. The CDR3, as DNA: TGTGCCAGCAGTATAACGTTCGGCGGGAGGGCCGATGAGCAGTTCTTC.